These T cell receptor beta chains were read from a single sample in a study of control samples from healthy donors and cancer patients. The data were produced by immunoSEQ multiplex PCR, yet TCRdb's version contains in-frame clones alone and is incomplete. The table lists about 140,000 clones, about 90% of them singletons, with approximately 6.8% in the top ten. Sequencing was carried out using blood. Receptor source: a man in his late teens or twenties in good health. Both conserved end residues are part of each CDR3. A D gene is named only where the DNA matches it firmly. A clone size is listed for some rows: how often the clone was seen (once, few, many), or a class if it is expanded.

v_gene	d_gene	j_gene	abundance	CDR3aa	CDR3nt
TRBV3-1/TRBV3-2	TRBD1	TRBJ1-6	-	CASSQDTGGYSPLHF	TGTGCCAGCAGCCAAGATACAGGGGGATATTCACCCCTCCACTTT
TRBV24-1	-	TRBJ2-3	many	CATSDSSGIQGRDTQYF	TGTGCCACCAGTGATTCGTCGGGCATACAGGGTAGAGATACGCAGTATTTT
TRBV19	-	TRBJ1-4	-	CASNDRTGEKLFF	TGTGCCAGTAATGATAGGACCGGTGAAAAACTGTTTTTT
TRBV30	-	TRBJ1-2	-	CAWSVDLTGYTF	TGTGCCTGGAGTGTAGACCTTACGGGCTACACCTTC
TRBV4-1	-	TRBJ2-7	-	CASSQEFGEIYEQYF	TGCGCCAGCAGCCAAGAATTCGGGGAGATCTACGAGCAGTACTTC
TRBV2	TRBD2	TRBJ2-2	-	CASSATGLAGGELFF	TGTGCCAGCAGTGCTACGGGACTAGCCGGCGGGGAGCTGTTTTTT
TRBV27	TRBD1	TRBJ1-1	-	CASSLFPGGGVAEAFF	TGTGCCAGCAGTTTATTCCCAGGGGGAGGTGTGGCTGAAGCTTTCTTT
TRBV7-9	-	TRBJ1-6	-	CASSPGLNSYNSPLHF	TGTGCCAGCAGCCCTGGGCTTAACTCCTATAATTCACCCCTCCACTTT
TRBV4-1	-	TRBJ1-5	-	CASSQVQGIGQPQHF	TGCGCCAGCAGCCAAGTCCAGGGAATAGGTCAGCCCCAGCATTTT
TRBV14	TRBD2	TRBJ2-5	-	CASSHRGGGETQYF	TGTGCCAGCAGCCATCGGGGGGGAGGAGAGACCCAGTACTTC
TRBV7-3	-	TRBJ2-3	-	CASSSHLDTQYF	TGTGCCAGCAGCTCTCATCTAGATACGCAGTATTTT
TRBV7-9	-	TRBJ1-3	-	CASSLGNSGNTIYF	TGTGCCAGCAGCCTGGGGAACTCTGGAAACACCATATATTTT
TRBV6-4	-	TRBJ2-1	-	CASSDRENNEQFF	TGTGCCAGCAGTGACAGGGAAAACAATGAGCAGTTCTTC
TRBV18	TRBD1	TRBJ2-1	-	CASSPPLQGAGNEQFF	TGTGCCAGCTCACCACCCCTACAGGGGGCCGGCAATGAGCAGTTCTTC
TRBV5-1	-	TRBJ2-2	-	CASSLGPGELFF	TGCGCCAGCAGCTTGGGGCCCGGGGAGCTGTTTTTT
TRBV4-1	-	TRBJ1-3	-	CASSTLTFSGNTIYF	TGCGCCAGCAGCACTCTTACTTTCTCTGGAAACACCATATATTTT
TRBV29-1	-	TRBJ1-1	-	CSDQGTEAFF	TGCAGCGACCAGGGTACTGAAGCTTTCTTT
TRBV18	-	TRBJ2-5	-	CASRPLRSPRETQYF	TGTGCCAGCCGTCCATTGAGGAGCCCCAGGGAGACCCAGTACTTC
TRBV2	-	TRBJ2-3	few	CASSLLASGTDTQYF	TGTGCCAGCAGTCTTCTAGCGAGCGGCACAGATACGCAGTATTTT
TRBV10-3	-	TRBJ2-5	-	CAISGGLDAQETQYF	TGTGCCATCAGTGGGGGGCTAGACGCACAAGAGACCCAGTACTTC
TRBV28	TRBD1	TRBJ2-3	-	CASSFQGADTQYF	TGTGCCAGCAGTTTCCAGGGGGCGGATACGCAGTATTTT
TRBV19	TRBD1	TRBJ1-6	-	CASRSGGTGGRIYNSPLHF	TGTGCCAGTAGATCGGGCGGGACAGGAGGGCGCATCTATAATTCACCCCTCCACTTT
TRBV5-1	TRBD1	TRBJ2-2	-	CASSWGTATGELFF	TGCGCCAGCAGCTGGGGGACAGCTACCGGGGAGCTGTTTTTT
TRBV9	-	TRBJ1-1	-	CASSPPGAAEAFF	TGTGCCAGTAGCCCCCCAGGGGCCGCTGAAGCTTTCTTT
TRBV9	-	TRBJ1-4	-	CASSPRGEQGNEKLFF	TGTGCCAGCAGCCCCCGTGGGGAACAGGGAAATGAAAAACTGTTTTTT
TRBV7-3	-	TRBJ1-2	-	CASSLPDPEPPAYGYTF	TGTGCCAGCAGCTTACCGGACCCAGAACCTCCAGCCTATGGCTACACCTTC
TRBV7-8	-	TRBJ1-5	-	CASSLALGDPGNQPQHF	TGTGCCAGCAGCTTAGCGCTTGGGGACCCCGGCAATCAGCCCCAGCATTTT
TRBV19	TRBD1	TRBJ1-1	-	CASSIPGQGAQIVIF	TGTGCCAGTAGTATCCCGGGACAGGGGGCGCAAATCGTTATCTTT
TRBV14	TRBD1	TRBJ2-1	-	CASSQDNPRGRIYNEQFF	TGTGCCAGCAGCCAAGATAACCCCAGGGGGAGAATATACAATGAGCAGTTCTTC
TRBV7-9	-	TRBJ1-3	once	CAGEDGSGNTIYF	TGTGCCGGAGAGGACGGGTCTGGAAACACCATATATTTT
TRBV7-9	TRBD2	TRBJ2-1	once	CASSLKGGRDNEQFF	TGTGCCAGCAGCTTAAAGGGAGGGAGGGACAATGAGCAGTTCTTC
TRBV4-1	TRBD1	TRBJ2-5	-	CASSLMALRGRETQYF	TGCGCCAGCAGCCTAATGGCCCTAAGGGGGCGCGAGACCCAGTACTTC
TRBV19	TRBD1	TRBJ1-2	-	CASSIGQGAFGYTF	TGTGCCAGTAGTATAGGACAGGGGGCTTTTGGCTACACCTTC
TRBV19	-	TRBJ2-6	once	CASSVTPSGANVLTF	TGTGCCAGTAGTGTCACACCCTCTGGGGCCAACGTCCTGACTTTC
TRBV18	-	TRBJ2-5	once	CASSPRGTQETQYF	TGTGCCAGCTCACCGAGAGGTACTCAAGAGACCCAGTACTTC
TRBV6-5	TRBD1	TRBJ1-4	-	CASSLGQGNEKLFF	TGTGCCAGCAGCCTGGGACAGGGGAATGAAAAACTGTTTTTT
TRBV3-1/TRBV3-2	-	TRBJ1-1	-	CASSKAGLGGDTEAFF	TGTGCCAGCAGCAAAGCGGGCTTGGGGGGCGACACTGAAGCTTTCTTT
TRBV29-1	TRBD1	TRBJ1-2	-	CSVLGQGFNYGYTF	TGCAGCGTCTTGGGACAGGGGTTTAACTATGGCTACACCTTC
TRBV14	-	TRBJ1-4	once	CASSRARTTNEKLFF	TGTGCCAGCAGCCGGGCGAGAACAACTAATGAAAAACTGTTTTTT
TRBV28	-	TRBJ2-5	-	CASGRAGSGETQYF	TGTGCCAGCGGCCGTGCGGGGAGTGGGGAGACCCAGTACTTC
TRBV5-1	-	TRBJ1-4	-	CASSQEEAGNEKLFF	TGCGCCAGCAGCCAGGAGGAGGCCGGGAATGAAAAACTGTTTTTT
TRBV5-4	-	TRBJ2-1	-	CASSKTDGGRRQFF	TGTGCCAGCAGCAAAACGGACGGGGGACGAAGGCAGTTCTTC
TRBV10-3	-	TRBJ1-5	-	CAISGAGYSNQPQHF	TGTGCCATCAGTGGGGCAGGGTATAGCAATCAGCCCCAGCATTTT
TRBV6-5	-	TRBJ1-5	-	CASELGHGNQPQHF	TGTGCCAGCGAATTGGGACATGGCAATCAGCCCCAGCATTTT
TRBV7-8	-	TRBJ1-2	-	CASGLDSRGADGYTF	TGTGCCAGCGGCTTAGATAGTAGGGGGGCGGATGGCTACACCTTC
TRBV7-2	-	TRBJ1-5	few	CASSSIPSDQPQHF	TGTGCCAGCAGCTCTATTCCCTCCGATCAGCCCCAGCATTTT
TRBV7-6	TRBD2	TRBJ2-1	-	CASSSSGGAYNEQFF	TGTGCCAGCAGCAGTAGCGGGGGGGCCTACAATGAGCAGTTCTTC
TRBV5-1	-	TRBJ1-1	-	CASRLEGGARDTEAFF	TGCGCCAGCAGGCTGGAGGGGGGCGCAAGGGACACTGAAGCTTTCTTT
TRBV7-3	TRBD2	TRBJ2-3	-	CASSTGLDRFTDTQYF	TGTGCCAGCAGCACCGGACTAGACCGGTTCACAGATACGCAGTATTTT
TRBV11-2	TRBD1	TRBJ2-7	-	CASSLIGTAYEQYF	TGTGCCAGCAGCCTAATAGGGACAGCCTACGAGCAGTACTTC
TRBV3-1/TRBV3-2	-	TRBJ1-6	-	CASSQGSNSPLHF	TGTGCCAGCAGCCAGGGCAGTAATTCACCCCTCCACTTT
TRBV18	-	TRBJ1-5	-	CASSPEWDQPQHF	TGTGCCAGCTCCCCCGAGTGGGATCAGCCCCAGCATTTT
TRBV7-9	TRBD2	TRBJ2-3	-	CASHTPISGGASDTQYF	TGTGCCAGCCACACGCCCATTAGCGGGGGGGCCTCAGATACGCAGTATTTT
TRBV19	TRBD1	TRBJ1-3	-	CASSQDRAGNTIYF	TGTGCCAGTAGTCAAGACAGGGCTGGAAACACCATATATTTT
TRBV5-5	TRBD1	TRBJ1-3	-	CASSSATGFGNTIYF	TGTGCCAGCAGCTCGGCGACAGGGTTTGGAAACACCATATATTTT
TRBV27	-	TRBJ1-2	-	CASSNHTPGRVYGYTF	TGTGCCAGCAGTAACCATACTCCGGGACGCGTCTATGGCTACACCTTC
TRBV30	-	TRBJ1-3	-	CAWRSKGLSGNTIYF	TGTGCCTGGAGGTCAAAGGGGCTCTCTGGAAACACCATATATTTT
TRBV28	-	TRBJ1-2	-	CASRTPGDTYGYTF	TGTGCCAGCAGGACTCCAGGGGACACCTATGGCTACACCTTC
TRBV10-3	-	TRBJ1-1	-	CAISPGAHTEAFF	TGTGCCATCAGTCCGGGGGCGCACACTGAAGCTTTCTTT